This TCR beta chain was identified during a study of CD8+CD57+ T cells in acquired aplastic anemia. TCR beta VDJ combinations and CDR3 sequences were profiled from genomic DNA. TCRdb fed the reads into MiXCR, producing one record per CDR3 protein. Here the sample spans about 190,000 distinct CDR3 sequences, less than 65% being singletons. The V gene lost 7 bases and the J gene lost 0 bases, with 8 bases spanning the gap. The CDR3 runs to 13 residues. Germline loops: CDR1 KGHDR, CDR2 SFDVKD. The sequence was obtained from a human donor in good health, serving as a control. Sequenced input: sorted CD4+, CD8+, or CD8+CD57+ T cells (not recorded which) from PBMCs. This chain connects TRBV24-1 to TRBJ1-2, with a weak D call TRBD1 (5 bases). Here the CDR3 reads CATSLTANYGYTF. CDR3 nucleotides: TGTGCCACCAGCTTGACAGCTAACTATGGCTACACCTTC.